One sample yielded the 10 T cell receptor beta chains listed below, sequenced in a study of blood T cell repertoires in COVID-19. Profiling relied on immunoSEQ multiplex PCR, and the TCRdb table lists in-frame clones only, not all of them. Of tens of thousands of clones detected, around 79% appear once; the ten largest clones hold roughly 29%. The sample comprised peripheral blood. The receptors were sampled from a man between 60 and 70 years old with active or convalescent COVID-19.

V is TRBV19 and J is TRBJ2-1; tentatively, D is TRBD1 (6 bases). CDR1 LNHDA and CDR2 SQIVND come from the germline V gene (reference sequence). V was cut by 6 bases and J by 7 bases, with 19 bases left in between. CDR3 length: 15 residues. CDR3 sequence reads: CASSPPGHRRNEQFF. CDR3 DNA sequence: TGTGCCAGTAGCCCACCGGGACACCGGAGAAATGAGCAGTTCTTC.

The CDR3 nucleotides read TGTGCCAGCAAGAAATCGGAGGGATCGGGCTACACCTTC. This translates into CASKKSEGSGYTF. The chain joins TRBV27 to TRBJ1-2; no definite D call. V lost 7 bases to trimming and J lost 8 bases, with 17 bases between them. CDR3 size: 13 residues. The germline CDR1 and CDR2 sequences are MNHEY and SMNVEV (reference sequence).

The chain employs TRBV7-3 and TRBJ2-1; a weak D match, TRBD2 (5 bases). The germline gives CDR1 SGHTA, CDR2 FQGTGA. This CDR3 is built from 14 residues. Trimming shortened V by 2 bases and J by 4 bases, and 9 bases separated the two germline ends. The CDR3 DNA is TGTGCCAGCAGCTTAGAACGAGGGTACAATGAGCAGTTCTTC. Translating it yields CASSLERGYNEQFF.

This chain links TRBV11-2 with TRBJ2-3, with 13 nucleotides matching TRBD2. The germline gives CDR1 SGHAT, CDR2 FQNNGV. V lost 2 bases to trimming and J lost 8 bases; unmatched junction nucleotides: 7. CDR3 length equals 16 residues. Written as DNA, the CDR3 is TGTGCCAGCAGCTTAAGACTAGCGGGGGGAAGCGGTACGCAGTATTTT. Amino acids: CASSLRLAGGSGTQYF. The full variable domain, completed using reference TRBV11-2 and TRBJ2-3, is EAGVAQSPRYKIIEKRQSVAFWCNPISGHATLYWYQQILGQGPKLLIQFQNNGVVDDSQLPKDRFSAERLKGVDSTLKIQPAKLEDSAVYLCASSLRLAGGSGTQYFGPGTRLTVL.

The chain employs TRBV4-2 and TRBJ1-5; D gene unclear. This CDR3 comprises 13 residues. The germline V gene has CDR1 LGHNA and CDR2 YNFKEQ. V was trimmed by 4 bases and J by 5 bases, leaving 9 bases between them. CDR3 in DNA: TGTGCCAGCAGCCGAGGCTCTGATCAGCCCCAGCATTTT. It specifies CASSRGSDQPQHF.

The chain is built from TRBV2 and TRBJ1-2, with D perhaps TRBD1 (5 bases). The V gene lost 5 bases and the J gene lost 5 bases, with 21 bases spanning the gap. The germline gives CDR1 SNHLY, CDR2 FYNNEI. The CDR3 runs to 16 residues. CDR3 sequence (DNA): TGTGCCAGCAGTCCTGGTGCAGGGCAGTCGGCGTATGGCTACACCTTC. This gives the protein CASSPGAGQSAYGYTF.

J is TRBJ2-2 and V is TRBV9; 10 bases line up with TRBD1. V trimming: 0 bases; J trimming: 4 bases; junction bases outside the gene matches: 3. Germline V CDR1 and CDR2: SGDLS, YYNGEE. There are 16 residues in the CDR3. The CDR3 coding sequence is TGTGCCAGCAGCGTAGCGGGGACAGGGGTCACCGGGGAGCTGTTTTTT. This codes for CASSVAGTGVTGELFF. Drawing the rest from reference TRBV9 and TRBJ2-2, the complete variable domain is DSGVTQTPKHLITATGQRVTLRCSPRSGDLSVYWYQQSLDQGLQFLIQYYNGEERAKGNILERFSAQQFPDLHSELNLSSLELGDSALYFCASSVAGTGVTGELFFGEGSRLTVL.

The gene calls are TRBV27 and TRBJ2-6; no definite D call. Trimming removed 3 bases from V and 0 bases from J, with 6 bases in between. CDR3 length equals 15 residues. CDR1 is MNHEY, CDR2 SMNVEV, per germline (reference sequence). The CDR3 loop reads CASSLWSSGANVLTF. The CDR3 DNA reads as TGTGCCAGCAGTTTGTGGAGCTCTGGGGCCAACGTCCTGACTTTC.

CDR3 in amino acids: CASTPGVGGPIYEQFF. The CDR3 DNA is TGTGCCAGCACCCCCGGCGTGGGGGGGCCCATCTATGAGCAGTTCTTC. The chain joins TRBV11-2 to TRBJ2-1; D perhaps matches TRBD2 (7 bases). V was trimmed by 7 bases and J by 8 bases, leaving 24 bases between them. CDR3 length equals 16 residues. CDR1 is SGHAT and CDR2 is FQNNGV in the germline V gene.

This chain links TRBV19 with TRBJ1-1, with D perhaps matching TRBD1 (6 bases). V lost 6 bases and J lost 4, with 15 bases in between. CDR3 length: 14 amino acids. Germline CDR1 reads LNHDA; CDR2 reads SQIVND (reference sequence). CDR3 DNA: TGTGCCAGTAGAGCAAACAGGGCACCCACTGAAGCTTTCTTT. It specifies CASRANRAPTEAFF. Full variable domain (rest looked up from reference TRBV19 and TRBJ1-1): DGGITQSPKYLFRKEGQNVTLSCEQNLNHDAMYWYRQDPGQGLRLIYYSQIVNDFQKGDIAEGYSVSREKKESFPLTVTSAQKNPTAFYLCASRANRAPTEAFFGQGTRLTVV.